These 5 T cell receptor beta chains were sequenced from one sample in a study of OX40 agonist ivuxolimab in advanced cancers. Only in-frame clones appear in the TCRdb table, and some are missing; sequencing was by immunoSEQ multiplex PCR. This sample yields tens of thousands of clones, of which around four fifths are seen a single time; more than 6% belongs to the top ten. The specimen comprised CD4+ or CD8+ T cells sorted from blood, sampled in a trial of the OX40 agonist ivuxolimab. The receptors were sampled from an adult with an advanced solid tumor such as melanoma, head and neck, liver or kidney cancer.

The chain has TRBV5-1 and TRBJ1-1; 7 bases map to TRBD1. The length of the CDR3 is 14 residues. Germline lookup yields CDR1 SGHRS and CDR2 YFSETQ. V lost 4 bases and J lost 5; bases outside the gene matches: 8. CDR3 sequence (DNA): TGCGCCAGCAGCCCGACAGGGTGGGAAACTGAAGCTTTCTTT. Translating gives CASSPTGWETEAFF.

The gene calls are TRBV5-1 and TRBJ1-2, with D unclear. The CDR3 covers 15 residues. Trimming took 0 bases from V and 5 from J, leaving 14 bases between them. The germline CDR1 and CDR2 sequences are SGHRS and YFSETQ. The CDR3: CASSLESSRGYGYTF. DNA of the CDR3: TGCGCCAGCAGCTTGGAATCGTCGCGTGGGTATGGCTACACCTTC.

The DNA for the CDR3 is TGTGCCAGCAGTTTATTCCTTGGCGATACGCAGTATTTT. Translated: CASSLFLGDTQYF. V and J are TRBV27 and TRBJ2-3, with D hard to call. V shed 1 base and J shed 6 bases, with 8 bases lying between them. The V gene's germline CDR1 is MNHEY and CDR2 SMNVEV (reference sequence). CDR3 length equals 13 residues.

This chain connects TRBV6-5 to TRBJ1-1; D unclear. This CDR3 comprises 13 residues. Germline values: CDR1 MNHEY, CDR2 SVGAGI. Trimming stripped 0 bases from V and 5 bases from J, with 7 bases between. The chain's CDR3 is CASSYSPLTEAFF. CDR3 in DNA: TGTGCCAGCAGTTACTCGCCGTTGACTGAAGCTTTCTTT.

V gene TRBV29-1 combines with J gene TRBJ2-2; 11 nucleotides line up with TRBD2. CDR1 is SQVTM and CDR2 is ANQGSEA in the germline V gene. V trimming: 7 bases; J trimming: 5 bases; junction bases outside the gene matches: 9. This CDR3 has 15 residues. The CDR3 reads CSAQRSSGGTGELFF. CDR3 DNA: TGCAGCGCCCAGCGCTCTAGCGGGGGGACCGGGGAGCTGTTTTTT.